This T cell receptor beta chain was sequenced during a study of T cells after yellow fever vaccination. Across the study: In the case of low-cell-number fractions, SMART-Seq v4 Ultra Low Input was used for preparation. Study findings and constraints: A small proportion of clonotypes was detected in both the CD4 and CD8 compartments. Abundant bulk-population clonotypes could contaminate the FACS-sorted repertoires.

V lost 7 bases, J lost 6 bases, and 24 bases lay in between. This CDR3 has 17 residues. Germline values: CDR1 MNHNS, CDR2 SASEGT. In the case of this clonotype: The antigen remains unidentified.

UMIs and a universal primer site were added when TCR cDNA was made by 5'RACE template switching. TCRdb reprocessed the 5' RACE reads with MiXCR, giving one entry per CDR3 protein. The table shows 510,000 or so distinct CDR3 sequences, with over 15% occurring only once. The source of this sequence is a man in his thirties or forties who received the YFV17D yellow fever vaccine. This specimen consisted of PBMCs, obtained 15 days after the yellow fever booster vaccination. This sequence joins TRBV6-1 and TRBJ2-2, with D uncertain. The CDR3 sequence: CASTRGGSRVDPGELFF. DNA for the CDR3: TGTGCCAGCACCCGAGGCGGTTCAAGAGTAGATCCCGGGGAGCTGTTTTTT.